This TCR beta chain was identified during a study of response to subunit inactivated influenza vaccine. TCRdb independently ran MiXCR on the RT-PCR reads; one entry per CDR3 protein. The table records about 300,000 distinct CDR3 sequences, approximately 23% of them present only once. In its sample, this clonotype was seen a few times. The CDR3 is made up of 16 amino acids. CDR1 is SGHKS and CDR2 is YYEKEE in the germline V gene (reference sequence). V was shortened by 0 bases and J by 0 bases, with 10 bases between the two germline ends. The specimen was PBMCs from blood, collected approximately 22 months after vaccination. The clonotype originates from a man in his fifties or sixties who received an inactivated influenza vaccine. This chain connects TRBV5-5 to TRBJ1-5; D may be TRBD1 (5 bases). This CDR3 reads CASSLVGDYSNQPQHF. The CDR3 DNA reads as TGTGCCAGCAGCTTGGTAGGGGACTATAGCAATCAGCCCCAGCATTTT. Full variable domain (outside the CDR3, taken from reference TRBV5-5 and TRBJ1-5): DAGVTQSPTHLIKTRGQQVTLRCSPISGHKSVSWYQQVLGQGPQFIFQYYEKEERGRGNFPDRFSARQFPNYSSELNVNALLLGDSALYLCASSLVGDYSNQPQHFGDGTRLSIL.